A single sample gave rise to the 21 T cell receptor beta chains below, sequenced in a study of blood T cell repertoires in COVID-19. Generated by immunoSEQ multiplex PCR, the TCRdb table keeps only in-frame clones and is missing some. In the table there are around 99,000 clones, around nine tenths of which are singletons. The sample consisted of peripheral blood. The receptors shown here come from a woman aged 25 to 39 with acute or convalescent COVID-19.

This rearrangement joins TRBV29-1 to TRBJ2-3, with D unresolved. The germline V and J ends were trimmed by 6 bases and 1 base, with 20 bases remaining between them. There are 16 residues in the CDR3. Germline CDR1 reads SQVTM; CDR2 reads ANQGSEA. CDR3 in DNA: TGCAGCGTCGCGTCGCAGTGGGCGCTTCGCACAGATACGCAGTATTTT. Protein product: CSVASQWALRTDTQYF.

CDR3 DNA: TGTGCCAGCAGCTCAGTTCTGAACACCGGGGAGCTGTTTTTT. Translating it yields CASSSVLNTGELFF. V is TRBV5-6 and J is TRBJ2-2, with D hard to call. The length of the CDR3 is 14 residues. The V and J ends lost 3 bases and 1 base respectively, with 7 bases between them. In germline, CDR1 is SGHDT, CDR2 YYEEEE.

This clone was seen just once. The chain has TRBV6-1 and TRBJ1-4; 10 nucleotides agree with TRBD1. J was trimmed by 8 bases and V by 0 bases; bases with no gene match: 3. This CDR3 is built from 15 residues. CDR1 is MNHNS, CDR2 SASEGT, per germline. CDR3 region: CASSEAWTGGEKLFF. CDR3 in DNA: TGTGCCAGCAGTGAAGCTTGGACAGGGGGGGAAAAACTGTTTTTT.

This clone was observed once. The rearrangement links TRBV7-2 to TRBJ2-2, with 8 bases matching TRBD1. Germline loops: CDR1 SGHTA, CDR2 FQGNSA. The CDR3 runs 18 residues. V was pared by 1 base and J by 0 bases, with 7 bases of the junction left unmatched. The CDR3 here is CASSLGPAGGTNTGELFF. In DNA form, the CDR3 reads TGTGCCAGCAGCTTAGGTCCGGCAGGGGGCACGAACACCGGGGAGCTGTTTTTT.

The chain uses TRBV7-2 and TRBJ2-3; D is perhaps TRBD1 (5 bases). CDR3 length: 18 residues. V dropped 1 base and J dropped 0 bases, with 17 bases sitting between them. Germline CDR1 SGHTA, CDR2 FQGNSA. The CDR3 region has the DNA TGTGCCAGCAGCTTAGATGGGGCAGTGATAGTTAGCACAGATACGCAGTATTTT. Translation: CASSLDGAVIVSTDTQYF.

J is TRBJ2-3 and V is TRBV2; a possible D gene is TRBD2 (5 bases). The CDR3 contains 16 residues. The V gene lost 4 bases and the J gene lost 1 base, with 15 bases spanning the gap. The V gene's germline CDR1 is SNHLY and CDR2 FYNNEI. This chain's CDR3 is CASSGNAASRTDTQYF. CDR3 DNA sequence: TGTGCCAGCAGTGGCAATGCGGCTAGCCGCACAGATACGCAGTATTTT.

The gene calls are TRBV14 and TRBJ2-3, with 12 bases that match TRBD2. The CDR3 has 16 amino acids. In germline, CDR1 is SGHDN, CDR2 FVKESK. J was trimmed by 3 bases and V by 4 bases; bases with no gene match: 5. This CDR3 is CASSRLAGGLTDTQYF. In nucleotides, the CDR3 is TGTGCCAGCAGCCGGCTAGCGGGAGGGCTTACAGATACGCAGTATTTT.

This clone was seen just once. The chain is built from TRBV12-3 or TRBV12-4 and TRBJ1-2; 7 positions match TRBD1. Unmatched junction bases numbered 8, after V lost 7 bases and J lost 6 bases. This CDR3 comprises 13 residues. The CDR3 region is CASNPTGKDGYTF. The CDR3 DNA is TGTGCCAGCAACCCGACAGGGAAGGATGGCTACACCTTC.

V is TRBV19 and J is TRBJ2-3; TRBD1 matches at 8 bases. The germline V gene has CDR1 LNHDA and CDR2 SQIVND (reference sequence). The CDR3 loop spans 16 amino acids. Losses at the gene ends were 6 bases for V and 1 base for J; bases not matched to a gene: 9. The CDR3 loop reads CASRGQVLGGTDTQYF. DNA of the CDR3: TGTGCCAGTAGGGGACAGGTGCTAGGGGGCACAGATACGCAGTATTTT.

The CDR3 here is CAWRKAGGPFEQYF. In DNA, the CDR3 is TGTGCCTGGAGGAAAGCGGGAGGGCCGTTCGAGCAGTACTTC. The J gene is TRBJ2-7, the V gene TRBV30; 10 bases map to TRBD2. From germline, CDR1 is GTSNPN and CDR2 SVGIG (reference sequence). The trim removed 3 bases at V and 6 bases at J, leaving 8 bases unmatched. This CDR3 is 14 amino acids long.

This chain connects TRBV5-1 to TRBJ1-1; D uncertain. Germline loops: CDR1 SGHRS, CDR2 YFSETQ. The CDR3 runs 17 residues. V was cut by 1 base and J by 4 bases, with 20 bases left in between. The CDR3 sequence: CASSLLSSRGVGTEAFF. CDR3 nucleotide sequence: TGCGCCAGCAGCTTGTTGAGCTCTCGCGGGGTCGGCACTGAAGCTTTCTTT.

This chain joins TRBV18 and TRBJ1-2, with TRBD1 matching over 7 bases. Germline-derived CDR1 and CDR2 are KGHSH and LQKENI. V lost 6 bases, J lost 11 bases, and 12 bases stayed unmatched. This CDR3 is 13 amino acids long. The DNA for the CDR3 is TGTGCCAGCTCCCCCCCGGGAGGGGGCTTTTACACCTTC. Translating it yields CASSPPGGGFYTF.

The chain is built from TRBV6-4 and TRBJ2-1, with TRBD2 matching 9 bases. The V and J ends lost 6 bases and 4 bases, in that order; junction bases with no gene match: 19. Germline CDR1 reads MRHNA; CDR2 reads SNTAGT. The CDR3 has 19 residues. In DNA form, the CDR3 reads TGTGCCAGCAGCGAAAATTTTAGCGGGGGTCTCGTCCGTTACAATGAGCAGTTCTTC. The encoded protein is CASSENFSGGLVRYNEQFF.

CDR3 loop: CASSPTGTPSTGELFF. The DNA of the CDR3 is TGTGCCAGCAGCCCCACCGGGACACCTTCAACCGGGGAGCTGTTTTTT. The chain carries TRBV7-6 and TRBJ2-2; D might be TRBD1 (6 bases). The CDR3 sequence is 16 residues long. V was trimmed by 5 bases and J by 5 bases, leaving 18 bases between them. Germline assignment: CDR1 SGHVS and CDR2 FNYEAQ.

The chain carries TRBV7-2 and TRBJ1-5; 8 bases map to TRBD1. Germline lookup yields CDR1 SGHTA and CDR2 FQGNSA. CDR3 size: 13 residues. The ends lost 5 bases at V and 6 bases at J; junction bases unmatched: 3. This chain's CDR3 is CASSLDRGQPQHF. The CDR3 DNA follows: TGTGCCAGCAGCCTAGACAGGGGTCAGCCCCAGCATTTT.

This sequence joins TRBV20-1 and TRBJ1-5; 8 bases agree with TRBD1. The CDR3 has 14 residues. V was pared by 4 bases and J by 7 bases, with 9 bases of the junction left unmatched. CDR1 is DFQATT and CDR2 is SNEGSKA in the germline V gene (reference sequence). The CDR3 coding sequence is TGCAGTGCTATTGAATTACAGGGGGGCCAGCCCCAGCATTTT. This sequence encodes CSAIELQGGQPQHF.

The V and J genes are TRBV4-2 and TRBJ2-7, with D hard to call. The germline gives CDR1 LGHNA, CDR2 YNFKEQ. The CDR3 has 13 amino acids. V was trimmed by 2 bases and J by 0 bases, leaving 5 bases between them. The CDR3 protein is CASSQSHSYEQYF. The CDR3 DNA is TGTGCCAGCAGCCAAAGCCACTCCTACGAGCAGTACTTC.

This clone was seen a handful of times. The DNA of the CDR3 is TGTGCCAGCAGCAATACGGACAGGACCTACGAGCAGTACTTC. Amino acids: CASSNTDRTYEQYF. The J gene is TRBJ2-7, the V gene TRBV7-3; TRBD1 matches 7 bases. The CDR3 runs 14 residues. V was pared by 5 bases and J by 2 bases, with 6 bases of the junction left unmatched. Germline values: CDR1 SGHTA, CDR2 FQGTGA.

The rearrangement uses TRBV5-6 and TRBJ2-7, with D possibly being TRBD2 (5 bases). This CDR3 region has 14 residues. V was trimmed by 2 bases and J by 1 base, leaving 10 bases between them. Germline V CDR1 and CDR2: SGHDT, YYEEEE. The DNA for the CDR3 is TGTGCCAGCAGCTTCAGACGGGATTCCTACGAGCAGTACTTC. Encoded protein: CASSFRRDSYEQYF.

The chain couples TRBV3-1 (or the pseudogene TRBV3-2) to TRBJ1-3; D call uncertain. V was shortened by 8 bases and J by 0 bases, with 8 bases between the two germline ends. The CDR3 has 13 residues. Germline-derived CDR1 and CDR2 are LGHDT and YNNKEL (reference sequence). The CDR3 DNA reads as TGTGCCAGCGGGCGGGGCTCTGGAAACACCATATATTTT. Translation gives CASGRGSGNTIYF.

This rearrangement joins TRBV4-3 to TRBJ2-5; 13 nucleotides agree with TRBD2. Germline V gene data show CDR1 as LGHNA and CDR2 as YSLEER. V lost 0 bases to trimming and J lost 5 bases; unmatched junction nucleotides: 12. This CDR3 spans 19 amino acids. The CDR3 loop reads CASSQDPPGLAGVAETQYF. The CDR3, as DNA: TGCGCCAGCAGCCAAGATCCCCCCGGACTAGCGGGGGTCGCGGAGACCCAGTACTTC.